The clone carrying this T cell receptor (beta chain) was recorded at least ten times. Its specificity is unknown. These data are taken from a study of cytomegalovirus exposure and HLA in healthy donors. Looked up from germline, CDR1 is SNHLY and CDR2 is FYNNEI. This CDR3 is built from 17 residues. The J segment lost 0 bases and the V segment lost 4 bases, leaving 10 bases of the junction unmatched. Vbeta (60) and Jbeta (13) primers were used in the PCR. Some clones are missing from TCRdb's copy, which holds only in-frame ones; the method was immunoSEQ multiplex PCR. This sample yields 45,000 to 75,000 clones, of which approximately 70% are seen a single time; approximately 20% belongs to the top ten. Study results and caveats: Among TCR beta chains, those listed as cytomegalovirus-associated numbered some 160. In an earlier analysis, productive rearrangement rates for most beta V segments clustered near 87% or 30%.

Sequencing used PBMCs. The sequence was collected from a woman in her sixties or seventies in good health and CMV-seropositive. The chain uses TRBV2 and TRBJ1-1, with TRBD1 matching over 8 bases. The CDR3 DNA reads TGTGCCAGCAGTGGAGACAGGGGCCAGACAATGAACACTGAAGCTTTCTTT. This encodes CASSGDRGQTMNTEAFF.